This paragraph covers one T cell receptor (beta chain) sequence. CDR1 is MNHNS, CDR2 SASEGT, per germline. Trimming pared 5 bases from V and 7 bases from J, leaving 9 bases between. This CDR3 comprises 13 residues. Sequenced by immunoSEQ multiplex PCR; TCRdb stores in-frame clones only, minus some. This table has some 54,000 clones, roughly 90% appearing once. The data derive from a study of OX40 agonist ivuxolimab in advanced cancers. About the study: Patients received the agonistic anti-OX40 (CD134) antibody ivuxolimab. Participants could have had prior anti-PD-1, anti-PD-L1 or anti-CTLA-4 therapy, and more than 35% had some.

Sequences were derived from CD4+ or CD8+ T cells sorted from blood, sampled in a trial of the OX40 agonist ivuxolimab. V and J are TRBV6-1 and TRBJ1-6, with D hard to call. The receptor was isolated from an adult with an advanced solid tumor such as melanoma, head and neck, liver or kidney cancer. As DNA, the CDR3 is TGTGCCAGCAGTTTTACGCGGAATTCACCCCTCCACTTT. Amino acid sequence: CASSFTRNSPLHF.